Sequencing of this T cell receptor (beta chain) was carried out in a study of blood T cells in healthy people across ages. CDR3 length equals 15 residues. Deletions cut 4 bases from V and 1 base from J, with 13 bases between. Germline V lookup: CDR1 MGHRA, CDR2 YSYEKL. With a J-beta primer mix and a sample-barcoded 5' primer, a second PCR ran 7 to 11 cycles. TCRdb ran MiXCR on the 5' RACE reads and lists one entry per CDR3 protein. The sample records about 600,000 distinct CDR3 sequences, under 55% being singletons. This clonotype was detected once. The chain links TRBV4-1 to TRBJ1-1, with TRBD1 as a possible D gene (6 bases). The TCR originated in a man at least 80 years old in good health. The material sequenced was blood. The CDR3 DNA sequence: TGCGCCAGCAGCCGGGGGGGACAACAGAACACTGAAGCTTTCTTT. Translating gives CASSRGGQQNTEAFF.